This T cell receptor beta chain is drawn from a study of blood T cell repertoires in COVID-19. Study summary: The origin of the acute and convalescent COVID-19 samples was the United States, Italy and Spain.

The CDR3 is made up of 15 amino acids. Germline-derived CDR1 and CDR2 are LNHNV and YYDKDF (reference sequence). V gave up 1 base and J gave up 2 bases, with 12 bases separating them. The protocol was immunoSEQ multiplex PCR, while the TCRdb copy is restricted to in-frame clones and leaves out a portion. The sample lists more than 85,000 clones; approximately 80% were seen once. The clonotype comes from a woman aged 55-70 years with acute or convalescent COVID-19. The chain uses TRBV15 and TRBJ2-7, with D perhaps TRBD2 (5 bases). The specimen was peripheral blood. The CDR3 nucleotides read TGTGCCACCAGCAGAGCTCTAGAGGGTCCCTACGAGCAGTACTTC. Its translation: CATSRALEGPYEQYF.